Listed here are 9 T cell receptor beta chains from one sample, sequenced in a study of T cell changes during pregnancy in multiple sclerosis. Sequenced by immunoSEQ multiplex PCR; TCRdb stores in-frame clones only, minus some. There are about 43,000 clones in the sample; more than 75% occur only once, and around 1.5% lies in the top ten. The material sequenced was PBMCs (not recorded whether the cells were cultured). The receptors were gathered from a female donor with multiple sclerosis, enrolled in a pregnancy study.

V gene TRBV30 combines with J gene TRBJ1-2; tentatively, D is TRBD1 (6 bases). V lost 2 bases and J lost 6, with 10 bases in between. CDR3 length equals 12 residues. Germline V CDR1 and CDR2: GTSNPN, SVGIG (reference sequence). Here the CDR3 reads CAWSPWTDGYTF. As DNA, the CDR3 is TGTGCCTGGAGTCCATGGACAGATGGCTACACCTTC.

V is TRBV11-3 and J is TRBJ2-1; tentatively, D is TRBD1 (5 bases). Deletions cut 0 bases from V and 7 bases from J, with 7 bases between. CDR1 and CDR2 (germline): SGHNT, YENEEA. CDR3 length equals 13 residues. The CDR3 nucleotides read TGTGCCAGCAGCTTAGAGTCAGGGAATGAGCAGTTCTTC. Residues: CASSLESGNEQFF. Full variable domain (remainder filled in from reference TRBV11-3 and TRBJ2-1): EAGVVQSPRYKIIEKKQPVAFWCNPISGHNTLYWYLQNLGQGPELLIRYENEEAVDDSQLPKDRFSAERLKGVDSTLKIQPAELGDSAVYLCASSLESGNEQFFGPGTRLTVL.

The rearrangement links TRBV4-1 to TRBJ2-7; 13 positions agree with TRBD2. The CDR3 is 17 amino acids. V shed 3 bases and J 4 bases; nucleotides not matched to a gene: 9. The V gene's germline CDR1 is MGHRA and CDR2 YSYEKL. The CDR3 sequence is CASSHERTSGRPYEQYF. In DNA form, the CDR3 reads TGCGCCAGCAGCCACGAACGGACTAGCGGGAGACCTTACGAGCAGTACTTC.

This clone has a handful of counts. The chain couples TRBV10-1 to TRBJ2-1; tentatively, D is TRBD2 (6 bases). The CDR3 consists of 13 residues. Trimming removed 0 bases at V and 10 bases at J, with 10 bases between. Germline V gene data show CDR1 as WNHNN and CDR2 as SYGVQD (reference sequence). The CDR3 loop is CASSESGGGEQFF. CDR3 DNA sequence: TGCGCCAGCAGTGAGTCGGGGGGAGGCGAGCAGTTCTTC.

V usage is TRBV5-1 and J usage is TRBJ2-2, with TRBD2 matching 12 bases. The CDR3 runs 16 residues. The germline CDR1 and CDR2 sequences are SGHRS and YFSETQ. V gave up 4 bases and J gave up 4 bases; unmatched junction bases: 5. The CDR3 nucleotides are TGCGCCAGCAGCCGACTAGCGGGAGATAGCACCGGGGAGCTGTTTTTT. Translated: CASSRLAGDSTGELFF.

This chain joins TRBV14 and TRBJ2-5, with a weak D call TRBD1 (5 bases). In germline, CDR1 is SGHDN, CDR2 FVKESK. The V gene lost 5 bases and the J gene lost 4 bases, with 17 bases spanning the gap. The CDR3 has 15 residues. CDR3: CASSDDPGRRETQYF. Here the CDR3 DNA reads TGTGCCAGCAGCGACGATCCAGGGCGGCGAGAGACCCAGTACTTC. Variable domain in full (rest from reference TRBV14 and TRBJ2-5): EAGVTQFPSHSVIEKGQTVTLRCDPISGHDNLYWYRRVMGKEIKFLLHFVKESKQDESGMPNNRFLAERTGGTYSTLKVQPAELEDSGVYFCASSDDPGRRETQYFGPGTRLLVL.

The sample holds a few counts of this clone. The junction shows a germline mismatch at one end, possibly a read error. This chain uses TRBV2 with TRBJ2-3; 10 bases fit TRBD2. The CDR3 has 15 residues. Germline-derived CDR1 and CDR2 are SNHLY and FYNNEI. Written as DNA, the CDR3 is TGTGCCAGCAGAGAAGCGGGAGGGCCAGCAGATACGCAGTATTTT. This codes for CASREAGGPADTQYF.

Only a few counts were recorded for this clone. The chain has TRBV7-2 and TRBJ1-2; TRBD1 agrees at 7 bases. The CDR3 has 16 amino acids. The V segment lost 5 bases and the J segment 4 bases; nucleotides outside the gene matches: 13. Germline V gene data show CDR1 as SGHTA and CDR2 as FQGNSA. The chain's CDR3 is CASSHQRTGPSYGYTF. CDR3 nucleotides: TGTGCCAGCAGCCACCAAAGGACAGGCCCGTCCTATGGCTACACCTTC.

This clone was counted a few times. This chain connects TRBV28 to TRBJ1-2; D remains unclear. The CDR3 length is 14 residues. V lost 2 bases and J 3 bases, leaving 10 bases between the germline ends. CDR1 is MDHEN, CDR2 SYDVKM, per germline. The CDR3 DNA reads TGTGCCAGCAGTTTAATCGGTCACGACTATGGCTACACCTTC. Amino acids: CASSLIGHDYGYTF.